The rows below give T cell receptor beta chains drawn from one sample of a study of molecular identifiers for immune sequencing clone quantification. MiXCR was run by TCRdb on the PCR reads, yielding one entry per CDR3 protein. The sample carries over 550,000 distinct CDR3 sequences, over 25% recorded once. Material: naive CD8+ T cells from blood, with Jurkat cell RNA spiked in. These receptors were taken from a human donor in good health. Some libraries in this study had Jurkat cell RNA spiked in. Both conserved end residues are part of each CDR3. A D gene is named only where the DNA matches it firmly.

>TRBJ2-1|TRBV20-1|TRBD2|15
CSARSGTSRYNEQFF
>TRBJ2-1|TRBV5-3|TRBD2|13
CASSNGLAVNLFF
>TRBJ2-5|TRBV28|TRBD1|14
CASSNGTVRETQYF
>TRBJ2-3|TRBV27|TRBD1|12
CASSLGTATQYF
>TRBJ1-2|TRBV28|-|17
CASSPLPTGYKDYGYTF
>TRBJ1-4|TRBV3-1|-|16
CASSQYPDSSNEKLFF
>TRBJ2-1|TRBV9|TRBD2|16
CASSSGLAGDSNEQFF
>TRBJ2-1|TRBV29-1|TRBD2|14
CSVGGAGGPGEQFF
>TRBJ1-1|TRBV12-3/TRBV12-4|-|12
CASSLGHLEAFF
>TRBJ2-1|TRBV6-2/TRBV6-3|-|15
CASSSQRYSYNEQFF
>TRBJ2-2|TRBV20-1|TRBD1|14
CSAPGQGIAGELFF
>TRBJ2-7|TRBV7-9|-|13
CASSGEWSYEQYF
>TRBJ2-7|TRBV4-3|-|14
CASSPAQGSYEQYF
>TRBJ1-1|TRBV7-6|-|15
CASSSNRGMNTEAFF
>TRBJ2-5|TRBV5-8|-|16
CASSLDGQEGRETQYF
>TRBJ2-3|TRBV19|-|14
CASSPGGGMDTQYF
>TRBJ1-1|TRBV9|TRBD1|20
CASSHNPDHPTGTEDTEAFF
>TRBJ2-2|TRBV29-1|-|13
CSVGRENTGELFF
>TRBJ2-1|TRBV7-2|-|13
CASSLAPGDERFF
>TRBJ2-1|TRBV7-9|-|17
CASSPVWSAESYNEQFF
>TRBJ1-1|TRBV27|-|13
CASSSGQPTVAFF
>TRBJ2-1|TRBV6-2/TRBV6-3|-|16
CASSYGRGATYNEQFF
>TRBJ2-5|TRBV7-9|TRBD2|17
CASSPEAGTSRAKTQYF
>TRBJ2-7|TRBV4-3|-|16
CASSQARTGGTTEQYF
>TRBJ2-7|TRBV6-2/TRBV6-3|-|15
CASSYSSHAGYEQYF
>TRBJ2-7|TRBV7-9|-|14
CAGSLGAVTYEQYF
>TRBJ2-1|TRBV13|-|14
CASSLGVLANEQFF
>TRBJ2-6|TRBV4-2|TRBD1|16
CASSQVPGGQLNVLTF
>TRBJ2-1|TRBV28|TRBD2|16
CASSFPLAGGYNEQFF
>TRBJ2-2|TRBV20-1|-|14
CSASRQGSTGELFF
>TRBJ1-1|TRBV27|-|12
CASSLLGTEALF
>TRBJ2-7|TRBV20-1|TRBD2|14
CSAPGLVAAYEQYF
>TRBJ2-3|TRBV7-2|-|16
CASSFPRDLSTDTQYF
>TRBJ2-5|TRBV20-1|TRBD2|13
CSARVSGGETQYF
>TRBJ1-1|TRBV7-2|TRBD1|16
CASSLAGGQGAFEAFF
>TRBJ2-2|TRBV7-3|TRBD1|16
CASSLTTTGGTGELFF
>TRBJ2-2|TRBV10-2|-|15
CASSEGASFTGELFF
>TRBJ2-1|TRBV21-1|-|18
CASSKGDWGQGFEDEQFF
>TRBJ2-7|TRBV2|TRBD1|14
CASKQQGSLYEQYF
>TRBJ2-1|TRBV5-6|-|18
CATAGLGPGRSSYNEQFF
>TRBJ2-7|TRBV5-3|TRBD2|15
CASSWTSGDTYEQYF
>TRBJ1-1|TRBV4-1|-|12
CASSQGAREAFF
>TRBJ2-2|TRBV13|TRBD1|16
CASSSRTGEDTGELFF
>TRBJ1-1|TRBV4-1|TRBD1|14
CASSPGQVDTEAFF
>TRBJ2-1|TRBV7-9|-|18
CASSLGLSDSYFYNEQFF
>TRBJ2-7|TRBV20-1|-|13
CSARWDTDYEQYF
>TRBJ1-1|TRBV7-8|TRBD1|16
CASSLARGQRRTEAFF
>TRBJ1-4|TRBV4-3|TRBD1|16
CASSQDGQVLNEKLFF
>TRBJ2-1|TRBV24-1|-|16
CATSDIRTVSYNEQFF
>TRBJ1-6|TRBV19|-|13
CASSLGVDSPLPF
>TRBJ2-7|TRBV5-3|TRBD1|14
CARSTGQVSYEQYF